The 27 T cell receptor beta chains below were found in one sample sequenced in a study of identical twins (dated by TCRdb to the mid-2010s). The library came from 5' RACE. Sequencer: Illumina HiSeq 2000. In TCRdb, the public reads were trimmed at Q25 with fastp and aligned with MiXCR, with productive beta chains retained. Every CDR3 protein is listed once, alongside the most common genes and DNA of its rows. The sample table shows about 920,000 distinct CDR3 sequences, and 9% to 15% are seen once. 1.5% to 2% of the sample lies in the top ten. Another study also made use of these data, one on yellow fever vaccine responses in identical twins.

The sample was PBMCs. The receptors stem from a woman between 18 and 30 years old in good health.

Comments on this clonotype: A much bigger clone sits one base away, suggesting this may be a read error. This rearrangement joins TRBV10-3 to TRBJ1-5; 8 bases map to TRBD1. This CDR3 contains 13 residues. Germline V gene sequence: CDR1 ENHRY, CDR2 SYGVKD. With 6 bases clipped from V and 5 bases from J, the junction kept 3 bases outside the gene matches. The CDR3 DNA is TGTGCCATCAGGGAGACAGGGGATCAGCCCCAGCATTTT. Its protein product is CAIRETGDQPQHF.

The rearrangement uses TRBV20-1 and TRBJ2-3; tentative D call: TRBD1 (6 bases). CDR1 is DFQATT, CDR2 SNEGSKA, per germline (reference sequence). This CDR3 comprises 12 residues. Deletions cut 5 bases from V and 6 bases from J, with 12 bases between. The CDR3 here is CSAPDRPDTQYF. The CDR3 DNA reads as TGCAGTGCTCCAGACAGGCCCGATACGCAGTATTTT.

This chain uses TRBV5-1 with TRBJ2-6, with D hard to call. In germline, CDR1 is SGHRS, CDR2 YFSETQ. This CDR3 comprises 16 residues. V shed 4 bases and J shed 2 bases, with 13 bases lying between them. CDR3 in amino acids: CASSRTLVPGANVLTF. CDR3 DNA: TGCGCCAGCAGCCGTACCCTGGTCCCTGGGGCCAACGTCCTGACTTTC.

This clonotype was recorded a few times. This chain links TRBV9 with TRBJ2-1, with D hard to call. The CDR3 contains 15 residues. V lost 4 bases to trimming and J lost 0 bases, with 11 bases between them. Germline V CDR1 and CDR2: SGDLS, YYNGEE. CDR3 in amino acids: CASSPSFTSYNEQFF. In DNA, the CDR3 is TGTGCCAGCAGCCCCTCCTTCACCTCCTACAATGAGCAGTTCTTC.

This chain uses TRBV11-1 with TRBJ2-2; maybe TRBD1 (5 bases). CDR3 length equals 14 residues. Trimming pared 3 bases from V and 6 bases from J, leaving 11 bases between. Germline V gives CDR1 SGHAT, CDR2 FQDESV (reference sequence). CDR3 loop: CASSFLAGPGELFF. CDR3 nucleotides: TGTGCCAGCAGCTTCCTGGCAGGGCCCGGGGAGCTGTTTTTT.

V is TRBV20-1 and J is TRBJ2-3; D remains ambiguous. V lost 0 bases and J 6 bases, leaving 16 bases between the germline ends. The CDR3 contains 15 residues. CDR1 is DFQATT, CDR2 SNEGSKA, per germline (reference sequence). The CDR3 protein is CSAREDRALYDTQYF. In DNA, the CDR3 is TGCAGTGCTAGAGAGGACCGGGCCCTTTATGATACGCAGTATTTT.

The chain has TRBV27 and TRBJ2-1; D could derive from TRBD1 or TRBD2 (6 bases each). This CDR3 is built from 14 residues. CDR1 and CDR2 from the germline V gene are MNHEY and SMNVEV (reference sequence). V was clipped by 4 bases and J by 4 bases, with 11 bases between them. The CDR3, as DNA: TGTGCCAGCAGTTGGGGGGCCCCGTACAATGAGCAGTTCTTC. It translates to CASSWGAPYNEQFF.

The chain joins TRBV12-3 or TRBV12-4 to TRBJ2-7; D remains ambiguous. Trimming removed 1 base from V and 1 base from J, with 11 bases in between. This CDR3 is 15 amino acids long. CDR3 residues: CASSLGGINSYEQYF. DNA for the CDR3: TGTGCCAGCAGTTTAGGGGGAATTAATTCCTACGAGCAGTACTTC.

The V and J genes are TRBV6-5 and TRBJ1-2; D remains unclear. Deletions cut 2 bases from V and 6 bases from J, with 13 bases between. The CDR3 has 14 amino acids. Germline CDR1 is MNHEY and CDR2 is SVGAGI. CDR3 coding DNA: TGTGCCAGCAGTTACAACCAAGGGAGACATGGCTACACCTTC. Translation gives CASSYNQGRHGYTF.

The rearrangement uses TRBV7-9 and TRBJ2-7; 7 nucleotides line up with TRBD2. The CDR3 contains 15 residues. CDR1 is SEHNR, CDR2 FQNEAQ, per germline (reference sequence). V was clipped by 0 bases and J by 5 bases; unmatched bases: 7. For the CDR3, the DNA is TGTGCCAGCAGCTTAGCCGGAGCGGGACCTAACGAGCAGTACTTC. Translating it yields CASSLAGAGPNEQYF.

The genes are TRBV13 and TRBJ1-1; D remains ambiguous. CDR3 length: 14 amino acids. The V and J ends lost 0 bases and 4 bases respectively, with 9 bases between them. The germline CDR1 and CDR2 sequences are PRHDT and FYEKMQ (reference sequence). The DNA of the CDR3 is TGTGCCAGCAGCTTAGGTCTGGGCGGCACTGAAGCTTTCTTT. Translated: CASSLGLGGTEAFF.

This clonotype turned up a few times. The chain is built from TRBV7-6 and TRBJ2-2; D remains ambiguous. Between the trimmed V and J ends, which lost 5 bases and 1 base, there was a span of 8 bases. Germline assignment: CDR1 SGHVS and CDR2 FNYEAQ. This CDR3 has 14 amino acids. Written as DNA, the CDR3 is TGTGCCAGCAGCCCCCTCTGGAACACCGGGGAGCTGTTTTTT. Residues: CASSPLWNTGELFF.

A few counts support this clonotype. For the CDR3, the DNA is TGTGCCAGTAAGCAGTCAAGCACAGATACGCAGTATTTT. Its translation is CASKQSSTDTQYF. The chain joins TRBV19 to TRBJ2-3; D not certain. The V end lost 7 bases, the J end lost 0 bases, and 8 bases lay between the germline ends. The CDR3 spans 13 residues. From germline, CDR1 is LNHDA and CDR2 SQIVND (reference sequence).

This clonotype was recorded at least ten times. The gene calls are TRBV12-3 or TRBV12-4 and TRBJ2-3; D gene unclear. The CDR3 runs 13 residues. V lost 4 bases and J lost 6, with 11 bases in between. The CDR3 sequence is CASSSRRRDTQYF. CDR3 bases: TGTGCCAGCAGTTCAAGACGGCGGGATACGCAGTATTTT.

This chain links TRBV10-3 with TRBJ2-5; D call uncertain. V lost 2 bases to trimming and J lost 5 bases, with 9 bases between them. There are 13 residues in the CDR3. The germline CDR1 and CDR2 sequences are ENHRY and SYGVKD. The CDR3, as DNA: TGTGCCATCAGTGAGAGAAGCGCGGAGACCCAGTACTTC. Translated: CAISERSAETQYF.

The CDR3 DNA reads TGTGCCACGAGGGAACTCACCGGGGAGCTGTTTTTT. Encoded protein: CATRELTGELFF. The rearrangement links TRBV24-1 to TRBJ2-2; D perhaps matches TRBD2 (5 bases). Germline CDR1 is KGHDR and CDR2 is SFDVKD. The CDR3 is 12 amino acids. The V end lost 10 bases, the J end lost 4 bases, and 9 bases lay between the germline ends.

J is TRBJ1-1 and V is TRBV24-1, with D hard to call. The germline V and J ends were trimmed by 12 bases and 6 bases, with 10 bases remaining between them. This CDR3 has 10 residues. Germline V gene sequence: CDR1 KGHDR, CDR2 SFDVKD. In DNA form, the CDR3 reads TGTGCCCCAAATAGTGCTGAAGCTTTCTTT. Its protein product is CAPNSAEAFF.

This clonotype was counted only a few times. The gene calls are TRBV29-1 and TRBJ2-5; D may be TRBD1 or TRBD2 (5 bases each). Trimming shortened V by 7 bases and J by 1 base, and 7 bases separated the two germline ends. The germline gives CDR1 SQVTM, CDR2 ANQGSEA. The CDR3 sequence is 11 residues long. The DNA of the CDR3 is TGCAGCGGGGGGACCCAAGAGACCCAGTACTTC. Its protein is CSGGTQETQYF.

This chain uses TRBV2 with TRBJ2-7; D is unresolved. The CDR3 totals 14 residues. Germline V gives CDR1 SNHLY, CDR2 FYNNEI. Trimming removed 11 bases from V and 4 bases from J, with 21 bases in between. The CDR3 DNA is TGTGCCTACTCTACTGCCCCGGCAGAATACGAGCAGTACGTC. Protein: CAYSTAPAEYEQYV.

The chain is built from TRBV5-4 and TRBJ2-3; 11 nucleotides line up with TRBD2. This CDR3 region has 20 residues. Per the germline V gene, CDR1 is SGHNT and CDR2 is YYREEE (reference sequence). V was pared by 0 bases and J by 6 bases, with 18 bases of the junction left unmatched. Written as DNA, the CDR3 is TGTGCCAGCAGCTTGGAAAGGTCAGGGCTGGGACTAGCGGTGAAGGATACGCAGTATTTT. Its protein product is CASSLERSGLGLAVKDTQYF.

A few counts support this clonotype. V usage is TRBV7-2 and J usage is TRBJ1-2; D unresolved. Germline loops: CDR1 SGHTA, CDR2 FQGNSA. The V end was cut by 5 bases, the J end by 3 bases, with 10 bases between. The CDR3 has 13 amino acids. The CDR3 nucleotides read TGTGCCAGCAGCCCCCATCAAGACTATGGCTACACCTTC. As protein: CASSPHQDYGYTF.

The genes are TRBV4-2 and TRBJ2-1, with 11 bases identical to TRBD2. CDR3 length: 16 residues. The V and J ends lost 5 bases and 9 bases, in that order; junction bases with no gene match: 12. Germline V gene lookup returns CDR1 LGHNA and CDR2 YNFKEQ. The CDR3 is CASSSAGTSGFSEQFF. CDR3 DNA: TGTGCCAGCAGCTCTGCCGGGACTAGCGGTTTTAGTGAGCAGTTCTTC.

The count of this clonotype is one. A much larger clonotype is one base distant, so this may be a read error. CDR3 in amino acids: CASSSKPGLIEQYV. The CDR3 DNA is TGTGCCAGCAGTTCTAAACCGGGACTGATCGAGCAGTACGTC. The chain is built from TRBV12-3 or TRBV12-4 and TRBJ2-7; D might be TRBD2 (6 bases). Trimming pared 4 bases from V and 6 bases from J, leaving 16 bases between. CDR3 length equals 14 residues.

The V call is TRBV3-1, the J call TRBJ2-1, with D possibly TRBD2 on 6 matching bases. CDR3 length equals 15 residues. V lost 2 bases to trimming and J lost 7 bases, with 15 bases between them. CDR1 and CDR2 from the germline V gene are LGHDT and YNNKEL (reference sequence). The CDR3 bases are TGTGCCAGCAGCCAAAACAACAATGGGGGGAATGAGCAGTTCTTC. Translated, it gives CASSQNNNGGNEQFF.

This chain uses TRBV28 with TRBJ2-2; D gene ambiguous. Trimming cost V 5 bases and J 5 bases, with 12 bases left between them. In germline, CDR1 is MDHEN, CDR2 SYDVKM. The CDR3 has 14 amino acids. In DNA, the CDR3 is TGTGCCAGCAGTCGCAGGACCCTTACCGGGGAGCTGTTTTTT. Translating gives CASSRRTLTGELFF.

The chain is built from TRBV5-1 and TRBJ1-2, with a possible D match to TRBD1 (6 bases). The CDR3 consists of 15 residues. Looked up from germline, CDR1 is SGHRS and CDR2 is YFSETQ. V lost 2 bases, J lost 2 bases, and 13 bases lay in between. The CDR3 DNA reads TGCGCCAGCAGCTTCGGGACATATTTCAACTATGGCTACACCTTC. Residues: CASSFGTYFNYGYTF.

The chain links TRBV20-1 to TRBJ2-1, with 12 bases identical to TRBD2. V lost 1 base, J lost 7 bases, and 2 bases stayed unmatched. The V gene's germline CDR1 is DFQATT and CDR2 SNEGSKA (reference sequence). This CDR3 comprises 14 residues. CDR3 protein: CSARGTSGKNEQFF. CDR3 coding DNA: TGCAGTGCTAGAGGGACTAGCGGGAAAAATGAGCAGTTCTTC.